Sequencing of this T cell receptor (beta chain) was carried out in a study of T cells expressing NK-cell markers. Study background: Seven of the eight sequenced donors were classified as HCMV-seropositive, and one was classified as seronegative. Study-wide points: These clonotypes also led the CD3+CD56-NKG2C+ fraction in a handful of donors. HCMV specificity was not established for the expanded NKG2C+ T cell clones.

Of note for this clonotype: Its antigen is unidentified.

The cDNA for TCR beta came from 5'RACE template switching with UMIs. Following a re-call of the 5' RACE reads, TCRdb has one entry per CDR3 protein and lacks DNA. Here the sample table reports 350,000 to 450,000 distinct CDR3 sequences. The sequence came from a man aged 18-75 years in good health. Sequenced input: blood T cells: a sorted CD56 or NKG2C T cell subset, CD4+ or CD8+ T cells, or bulk PBMC T cells (not recorded which).

CDR3 sequence: CAWSVKGILTEAFF. The rearrangement joins TRBV30 to TRBJ1-1; lacking DNA, the TRBD1 call made by TCRdb goes unchecked. CDR1 is GTSNPN, CDR2 SVGIG, per germline (reference sequence). The CDR3 is 14 amino acids.